These 13 T cell receptor beta chains share one sample of origin, sequenced in a study of T-cell memory formation after mild COVID-19. One entry per CDR3 protein, called by TCRdb with MiXCR from the 5' RACE reads. The top ten clones hold 21% of a sample with a few hundred thousand distinct CDR3 sequences, roughly 13% of them seen once. Sequenced material: PBMCs or a T cell subset sorted from them (not recorded which). The source of these receptors is a man aged 18 to 29 who had mild COVID-19 (a few samples of this study predate the infection). Cell type and time point are not known.

The chain has TRBV20-1 and TRBJ1-6; D possibly corresponds to TRBD1 (5 bases). Trimming pared 3 bases from V and 10 bases from J, leaving 13 bases between. Germline V gene lookup returns CDR1 DFQATT and CDR2 SNEGSKA (reference sequence). This CDR3 is built from 13 residues. The CDR3 region has the DNA TGCAGTGCTAGCATGGGGGGGAACTCACCCCTCCACTTT. It encodes CSASMGGNSPLHF.

The V gene is TRBV12-3 or TRBV12-4, the J gene TRBJ1-2; TRBD1 is a possible D gene (5 bases). The CDR3 covers 15 residues. The ends were cut back, 6 bases at V and 3 bases at J, with 17 bases in the middle. The CDR3 is CASSPTRQFYYGYTF. The DNA of the CDR3 is TGTGCCAGCAGCCCCACCCGACAGTTCTACTATGGCTACACCTTC.

This clonotype was detected ten times or more. The chain joins TRBV9 to TRBJ2-1; D may be TRBD2 (7 bases). V lost 0 bases, J lost 6 bases, and 13 bases lay in between. From germline, CDR1 is SGDLS and CDR2 YYNGEE. This CDR3 comprises 15 residues. The CDR3 protein is CASSVGGGHFNEQFF. Written as DNA, the CDR3 is TGTGCCAGCAGCGTAGGCGGGGGACACTTCAATGAGCAGTTCTTC.

This clonotype has more than one count but fewer than ten. V usage is TRBV4-1 and J usage is TRBJ1-2; 7 bases match TRBD1. The V gene end was trimmed by 0 bases and the J gene end by 8 bases; junction bases not matched to a gene: 12. Germline lookup yields CDR1 MGHRA and CDR2 YSYEKL. This CDR3 region has 16 residues. CDR3 residues: CASSQDLRQGYLGYTF. The DNA of the CDR3 is TGCGCCAGCAGCCAAGACCTCAGACAGGGTTATTTAGGCTACACCTTC.

The chain is built from TRBV5-6 and TRBJ2-3; 8 bases are shared with TRBD2. CDR1 SGHDT and CDR2 YYEEEE come from the germline V gene. The CDR3 has 16 residues. The V gene end was trimmed by 0 bases and the J gene end by 4 bases; junction bases not matched to a gene: 7. CDR3 in DNA: TGTGCCAGCAGCTTGGTACGGGGGGGCTTTTCAGATACGCAGTATTTT. Its protein product is CASSLVRGGFSDTQYF.

V and J are TRBV12-3 or TRBV12-4 and TRBJ2-7; 11 bases line up with TRBD2. V lost 4 bases to trimming and J lost 0 bases; unmatched junction nucleotides: 14. The CDR3 consists of 19 residues. The CDR3 loop reads CASSSISGGAPSLSYEQYF. DNA for the CDR3: TGTGCCAGCAGTTCTATTAGCGGGGGGGCACCGAGTCTCTCCTACGAGCAGTACTTC.

The gene calls are TRBV11-2 and TRBJ2-5; D remains ambiguous. Trimming took 6 bases from V and 8 from J, leaving 13 bases between them. The CDR3 is 12 residues long. Per germline, CDR1 SGHAT and CDR2 FQNNGV. CDR3 loop: CASRSSPVTQYF. The CDR3 DNA sequence: TGTGCCAGCAGATCCTCGCCGGTCACCCAGTACTTC.

CDR3 in amino acids: CASSVTDTQYF. CDR3 nucleotide sequence: TGTGCCAGCAGCGTCACAGATACGCAGTATTTT. The gene calls are TRBV5-4 and TRBJ2-3, with D unresolved. The CDR3 sequence is 11 residues long. Germline V gives CDR1 SGHNT, CDR2 YYREEE (reference sequence). V was trimmed by 4 bases and J by 2 bases, leaving 2 bases between them.

At least ten counts were recorded for this clonotype. The chain joins TRBV7-2 to TRBJ2-7; the match to TRBD2 covers 8 bases. Germline loops: CDR1 SGHTA, CDR2 FQGNSA. CDR3 length: 14 amino acids. The J segment lost 0 bases and the V segment lost 8 bases, leaving 6 bases of the junction unmatched. The CDR3 bases are TGTGCCAGCTCCTCCCGGGAGGGCTCCTACGAGCAGTACTTC. This gives the protein CASSSREGSYEQYF.

This clonotype was recorded a few times. This chain links TRBV4-3 with TRBJ2-1; 8 bases line up with TRBD2. Losses at the gene ends were 1 base for V and 9 bases for J; bases not matched to a gene: 8. From germline, CDR1 is LGHNA and CDR2 YSLEER. The CDR3 covers 15 residues. The CDR3, as DNA: TGCGCCAGCAGCCAAGGCTACGGGGGGGCGGTTGAGCAGTTCTTC. It encodes CASSQGYGGAVEQFF.

This clonotype occurred many times. The genes are TRBV29-1 and TRBJ2-1; a weak D match, TRBD1 (6 bases). The germline V gene has CDR1 SQVTM and CDR2 ANQGSEA. The CDR3 extends over 13 amino acids. V was trimmed by 4 bases and J by 6 bases, leaving 13 bases between them. CDR3 protein: CSVGQALRNEQFF. CDR3 nucleotide sequence: TGCAGCGTTGGACAGGCTCTCCGCAATGAGCAGTTCTTC.

This chain uses TRBV3-1 with TRBJ2-5; D perhaps matches TRBD2 (6 bases). The germline V gene encodes CDR1 LGHDT and CDR2 YNNKEL (reference sequence). The CDR3 has 16 residues. V lost 2 bases, J lost 0 bases, and 13 bases lay in between. The CDR3 DNA follows: TGTGCCAGCAGCCAATTTGGGACTCGAGACCAAGAGACCCAGTACTTC. Translating gives CASSQFGTRDQETQYF.

This clonotype was seen ten or more times. V gene TRBV11-2 combines with J gene TRBJ1-2; the D is unclear. V was pared by 5 bases and J by 4 bases, with 14 bases between. The CDR3 covers 14 residues. From germline, CDR1 is SGHAT and CDR2 FQNNGV. CDR3 nucleotide sequence: TGTGCCAGCAGCCCCTACCCCCACGGCTATGGCTACACCTTC. Translation gives CASSPYPHGYGYTF. The whole variable domain, filled in from reference TRBV11-2 and TRBJ1-2, reads EAGVAQSPRYKIIEKRQSVAFWCNPISGHATLYWYQQILGQGPKLLIQFQNNGVVDDSQLPKDRFSAERLKGVDSTLKIQPAKLEDSAVYLCASSPYPHGYGYTFGSGTRLTVV.